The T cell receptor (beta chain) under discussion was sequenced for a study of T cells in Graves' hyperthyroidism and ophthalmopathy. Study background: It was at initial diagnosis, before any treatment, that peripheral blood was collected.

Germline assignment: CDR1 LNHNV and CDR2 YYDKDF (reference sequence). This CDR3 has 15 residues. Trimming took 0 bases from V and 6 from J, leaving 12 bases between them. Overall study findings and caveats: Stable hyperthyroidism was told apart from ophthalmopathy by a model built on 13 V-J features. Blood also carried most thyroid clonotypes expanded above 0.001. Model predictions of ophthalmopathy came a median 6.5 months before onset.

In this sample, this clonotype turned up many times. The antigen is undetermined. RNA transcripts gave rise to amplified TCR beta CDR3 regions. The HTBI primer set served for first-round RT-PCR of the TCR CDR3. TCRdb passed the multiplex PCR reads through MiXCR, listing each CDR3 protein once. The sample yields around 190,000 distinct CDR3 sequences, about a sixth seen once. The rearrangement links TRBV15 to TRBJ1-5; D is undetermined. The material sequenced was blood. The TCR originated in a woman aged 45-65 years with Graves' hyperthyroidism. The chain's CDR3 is CATSRDMRAGQPQHF. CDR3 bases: TGTGCCACCAGCAGAGATATGAGGGCTGGTCAGCCCCAGCATTTT.